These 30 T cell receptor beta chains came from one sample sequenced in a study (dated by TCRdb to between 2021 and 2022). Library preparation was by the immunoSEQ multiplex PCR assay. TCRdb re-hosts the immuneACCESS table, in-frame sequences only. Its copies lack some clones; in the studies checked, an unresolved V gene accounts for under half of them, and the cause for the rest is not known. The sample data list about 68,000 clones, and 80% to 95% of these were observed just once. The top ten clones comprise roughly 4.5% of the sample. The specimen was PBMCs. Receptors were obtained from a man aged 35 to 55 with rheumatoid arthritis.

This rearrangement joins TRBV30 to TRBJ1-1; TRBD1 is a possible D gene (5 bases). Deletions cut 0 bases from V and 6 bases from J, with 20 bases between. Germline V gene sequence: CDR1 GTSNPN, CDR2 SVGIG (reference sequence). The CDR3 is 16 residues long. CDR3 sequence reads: CAWSVRGLRGRAEAFF. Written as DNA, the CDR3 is TGTGCCTGGAGTGTACGTGGCTTAAGGGGAAGAGCTGAAGCTTTCTTT.

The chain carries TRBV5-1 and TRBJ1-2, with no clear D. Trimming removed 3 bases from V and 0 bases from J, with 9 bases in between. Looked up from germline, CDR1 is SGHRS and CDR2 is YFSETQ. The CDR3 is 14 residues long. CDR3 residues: CASSSAGTNYGYTF. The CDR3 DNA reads TGCGCCAGCAGCTCTGCCGGCACTAACTATGGCTACACCTTC.

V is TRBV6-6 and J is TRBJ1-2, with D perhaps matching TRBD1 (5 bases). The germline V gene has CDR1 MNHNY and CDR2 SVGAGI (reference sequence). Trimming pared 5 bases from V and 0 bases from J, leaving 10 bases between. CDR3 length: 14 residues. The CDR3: CASSPQAANYGYTF. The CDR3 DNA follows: TGTGCCAGCAGTCCACAGGCCGCTAACTATGGCTACACCTTC.

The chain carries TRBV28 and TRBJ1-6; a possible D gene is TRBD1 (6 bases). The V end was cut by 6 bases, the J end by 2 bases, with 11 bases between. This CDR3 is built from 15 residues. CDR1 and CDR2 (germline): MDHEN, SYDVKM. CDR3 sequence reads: CASRKTGPYNSPLHF. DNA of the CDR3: TGTGCCAGCAGAAAAACAGGGCCCTATAATTCACCCCTCCACTTT.

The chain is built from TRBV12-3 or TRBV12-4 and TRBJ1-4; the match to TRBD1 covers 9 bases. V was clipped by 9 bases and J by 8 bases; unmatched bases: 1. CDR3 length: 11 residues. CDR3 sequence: CASGTGEKLFF. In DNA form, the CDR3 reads TGTGCCAGTGGGACAGGGGAAAAACTGTTTTTT.

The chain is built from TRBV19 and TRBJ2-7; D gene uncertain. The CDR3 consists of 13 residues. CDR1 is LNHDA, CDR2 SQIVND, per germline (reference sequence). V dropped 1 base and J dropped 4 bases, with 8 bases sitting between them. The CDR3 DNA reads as TGTGCCAGTAGTATAGGCCGTGATTACGAGCAGTACTTC. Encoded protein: CASSIGRDYEQYF.

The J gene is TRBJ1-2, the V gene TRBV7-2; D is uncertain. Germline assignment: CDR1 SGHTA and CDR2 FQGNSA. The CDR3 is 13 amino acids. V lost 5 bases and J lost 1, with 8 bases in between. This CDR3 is CASSTSNNYGYTF. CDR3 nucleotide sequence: TGTGCCAGCAGCACCTCGAATAACTATGGCTACACCTTC.

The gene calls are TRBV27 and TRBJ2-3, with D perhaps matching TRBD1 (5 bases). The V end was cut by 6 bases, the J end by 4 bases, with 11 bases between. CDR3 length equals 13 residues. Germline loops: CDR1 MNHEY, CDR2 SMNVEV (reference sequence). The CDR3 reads CASSWEGADTQYF. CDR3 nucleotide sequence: TGTGCCAGCAGCTGGGAAGGGGCAGATACGCAGTATTTT.

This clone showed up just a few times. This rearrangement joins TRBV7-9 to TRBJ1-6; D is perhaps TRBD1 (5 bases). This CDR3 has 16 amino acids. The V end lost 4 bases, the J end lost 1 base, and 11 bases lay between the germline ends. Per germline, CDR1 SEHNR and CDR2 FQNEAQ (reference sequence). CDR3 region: CASSWGPSSYNSPLHF. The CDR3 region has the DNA TGTGCCAGCAGCTGGGGACCGTCATCCTATAATTCACCCCTCCACTTT.

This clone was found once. The CDR3 DNA reads TGTGCCTGGACCGGGACAGCGAACACCGGGGAGCTGTTTTTT. This encodes CAWTGTANTGELFF. This chain links TRBV30 with TRBJ2-2, with TRBD1 matching over 7 bases. V was pared by 4 bases and J by 0 bases, with 2 bases of the junction left unmatched. The CDR3 is 14 residues long. Germline V gives CDR1 GTSNPN, CDR2 SVGIG (reference sequence).

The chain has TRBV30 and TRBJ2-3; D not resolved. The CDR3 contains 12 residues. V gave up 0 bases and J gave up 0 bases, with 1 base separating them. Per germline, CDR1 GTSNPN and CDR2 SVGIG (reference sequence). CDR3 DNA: TGTGCCTGGAGTGTAAGCACAGATACGCAGTATTTT. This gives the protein CAWSVSTDTQYF.

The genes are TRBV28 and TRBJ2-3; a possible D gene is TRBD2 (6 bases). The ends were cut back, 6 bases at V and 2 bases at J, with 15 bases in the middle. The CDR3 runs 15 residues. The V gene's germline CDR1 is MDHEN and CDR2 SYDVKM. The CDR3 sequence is CASSQLLAPTDTQYF. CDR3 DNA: TGTGCCAGCAGCCAACTACTAGCACCCACAGATACGCAGTATTTT.

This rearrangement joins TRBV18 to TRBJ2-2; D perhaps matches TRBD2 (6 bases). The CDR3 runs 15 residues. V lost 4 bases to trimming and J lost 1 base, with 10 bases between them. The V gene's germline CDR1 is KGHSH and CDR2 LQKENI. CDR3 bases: TGTGCCAGCTCACGCTCGGGGGAGAACACCGGGGAGCTGTTTTTT. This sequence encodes CASSRSGENTGELFF.

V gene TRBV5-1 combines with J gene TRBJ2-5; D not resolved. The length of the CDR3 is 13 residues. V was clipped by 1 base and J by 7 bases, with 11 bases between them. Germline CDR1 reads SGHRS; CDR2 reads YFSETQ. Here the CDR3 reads CASSLNWPGTQYF. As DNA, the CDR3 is TGCGCCAGCAGCTTGAATTGGCCGGGGACCCAGTACTTC.

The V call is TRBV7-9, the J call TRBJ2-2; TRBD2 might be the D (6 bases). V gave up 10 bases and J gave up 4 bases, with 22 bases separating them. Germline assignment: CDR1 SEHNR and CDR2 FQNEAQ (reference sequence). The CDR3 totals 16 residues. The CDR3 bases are TGTGCCACCATATCGTCGGGGGAGGCGAGCACCGGGGAGCTGTTTTTT. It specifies CATISSGEASTGELFF.

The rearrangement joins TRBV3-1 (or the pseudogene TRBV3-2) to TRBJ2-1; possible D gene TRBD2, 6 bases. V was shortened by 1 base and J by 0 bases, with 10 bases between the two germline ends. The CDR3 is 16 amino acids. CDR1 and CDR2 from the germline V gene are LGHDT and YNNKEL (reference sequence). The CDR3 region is CASSQGGSGSYNEQFF. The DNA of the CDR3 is TGTGCCAGCAGCCAAGGGGGTAGCGGCTCCTACAATGAGCAGTTCTTC.

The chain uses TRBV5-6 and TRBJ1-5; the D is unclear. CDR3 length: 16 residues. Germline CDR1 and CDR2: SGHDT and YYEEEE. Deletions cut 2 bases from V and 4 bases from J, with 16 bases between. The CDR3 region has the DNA TGTGCCAGCAGCTTCAAAGGGTTACAAGGAAATCAGCCCCAGCATTTT. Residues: CASSFKGLQGNQPQHF. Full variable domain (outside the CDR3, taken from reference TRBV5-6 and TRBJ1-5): DAGVTQSPTHLIKTRGQQVTLRCSPKSGHDTVSWYQQALGQGPQFIFQYYEEEERQRGNFPDRFSGHQFPNYSSELNVNALLLGDSALYLCASSFKGLQGNQPQHFGDGTRLSIL.

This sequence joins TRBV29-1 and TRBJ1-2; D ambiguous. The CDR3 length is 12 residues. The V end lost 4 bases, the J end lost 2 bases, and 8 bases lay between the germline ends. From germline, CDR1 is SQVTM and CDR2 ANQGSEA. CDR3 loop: CSVADNNYGYTF. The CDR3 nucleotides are TGCAGCGTTGCTGACAACAACTATGGCTACACCTTC.

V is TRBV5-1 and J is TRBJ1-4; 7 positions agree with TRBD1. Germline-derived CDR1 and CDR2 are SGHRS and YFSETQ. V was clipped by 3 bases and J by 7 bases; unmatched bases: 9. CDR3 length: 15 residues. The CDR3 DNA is TGCGCCAGCAGCTCGCTGACAGGGAAAAGTGAAAAACTGTTTTTT. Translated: CASSSLTGKSEKLFF.

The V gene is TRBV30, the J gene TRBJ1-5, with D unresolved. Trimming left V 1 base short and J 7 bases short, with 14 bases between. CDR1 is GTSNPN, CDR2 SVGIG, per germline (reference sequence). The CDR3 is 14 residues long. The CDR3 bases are TGTGCCTGGAGTGATAGTCTACGAGGGCAGCCCCAGCATTTT. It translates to CAWSDSLRGQPQHF.

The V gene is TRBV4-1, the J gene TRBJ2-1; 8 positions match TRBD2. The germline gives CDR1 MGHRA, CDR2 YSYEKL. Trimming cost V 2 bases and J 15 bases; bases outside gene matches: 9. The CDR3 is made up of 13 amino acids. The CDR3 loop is CASSQPGLGFRFF. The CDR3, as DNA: TGCGCCAGCAGCCAACCGGGACTAGGGTTTAGGTTCTTC.

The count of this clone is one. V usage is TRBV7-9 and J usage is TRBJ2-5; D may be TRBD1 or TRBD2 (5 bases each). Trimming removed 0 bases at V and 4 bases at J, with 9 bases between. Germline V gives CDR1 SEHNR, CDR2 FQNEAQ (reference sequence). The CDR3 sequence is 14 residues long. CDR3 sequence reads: CASSLAGVRETQYF. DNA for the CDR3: TGTGCCAGCAGCTTAGCGGGGGTTCGAGAGACCCAGTACTTC.

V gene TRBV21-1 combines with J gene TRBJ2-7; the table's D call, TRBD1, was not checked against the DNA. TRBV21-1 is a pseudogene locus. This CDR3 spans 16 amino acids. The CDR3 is CASSKAGGQGVYEQYF. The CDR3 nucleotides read TGTGCCAGCAGCAAAGCGGGGGGACAGGGGGTCTACGAGCAGTACTTC.

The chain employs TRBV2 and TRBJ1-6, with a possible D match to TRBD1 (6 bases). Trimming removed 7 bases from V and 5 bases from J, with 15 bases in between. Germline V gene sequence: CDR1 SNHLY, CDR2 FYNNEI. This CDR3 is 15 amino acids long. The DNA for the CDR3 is TGTGCCAGCATCCGGTGGGCAGGGGATAATTCACCCCTCCACTTT. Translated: CASIRWAGDNSPLHF. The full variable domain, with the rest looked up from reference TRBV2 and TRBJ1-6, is EPEVTQTPSHQVTQMGQEVILRCVPISNHLYFYWYRQILGQKVEFLVSFYNNEISEKSEIFDDQFSVERPDGSNFTLKIRSTKLEDSAMYFCASIRWAGDNSPLHFGNGTRLTVT.

The CDR3 DNA is TGTGCCAGCAGCCAAGAGGGACAGATTAATTCACCCCTCCACTTT. As protein: CASSQEGQINSPLHF. This chain connects TRBV4-2 to TRBJ1-6; 7 nucleotides align to TRBD1. Germline CDR1 LGHNA, CDR2 YNFKEQ. The trim removed 0 bases at V and 6 bases at J, leaving 2 bases unmatched. The CDR3 is made up of 15 amino acids.

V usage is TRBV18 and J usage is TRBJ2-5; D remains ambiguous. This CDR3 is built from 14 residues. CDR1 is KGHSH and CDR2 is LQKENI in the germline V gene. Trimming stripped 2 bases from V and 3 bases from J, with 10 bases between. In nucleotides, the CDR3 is TGTGCCAGCTCACCATACAGAGAAGAAGAGACCCAGTACTTC. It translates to CASSPYREEETQYF.

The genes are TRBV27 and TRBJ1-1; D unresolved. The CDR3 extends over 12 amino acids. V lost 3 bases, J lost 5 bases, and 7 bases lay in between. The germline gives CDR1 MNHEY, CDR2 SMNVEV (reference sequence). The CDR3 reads CASSFLGTEAFF. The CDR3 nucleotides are TGTGCCAGCAGTTTTTTGGGAACTGAAGCTTTCTTT.

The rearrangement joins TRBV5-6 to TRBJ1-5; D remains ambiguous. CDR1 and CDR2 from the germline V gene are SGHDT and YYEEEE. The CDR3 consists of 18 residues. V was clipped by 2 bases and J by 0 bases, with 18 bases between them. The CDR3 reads CASSFFSLGPYSNQPQHF. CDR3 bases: TGTGCCAGCAGCTTTTTTTCTCTAGGGCCTTATAGCAATCAGCCCCAGCATTTT.

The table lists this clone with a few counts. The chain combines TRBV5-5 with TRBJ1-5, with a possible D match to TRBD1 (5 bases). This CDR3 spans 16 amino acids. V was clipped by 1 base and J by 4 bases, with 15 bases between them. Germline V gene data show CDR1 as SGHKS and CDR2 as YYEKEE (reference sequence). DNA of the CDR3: TGTGCCAGCAGCTTGAGGGGACGGATTGGGAATCAGCCCCAGCATTTT. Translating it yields CASSLRGRIGNQPQHF.

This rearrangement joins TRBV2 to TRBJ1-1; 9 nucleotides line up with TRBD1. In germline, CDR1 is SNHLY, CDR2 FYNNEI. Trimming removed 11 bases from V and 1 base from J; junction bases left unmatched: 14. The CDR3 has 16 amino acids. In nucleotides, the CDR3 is TGTGCCTCGGGACAGGGCCAAATCTTTCCGAACACTGAAGCTTTCTTT. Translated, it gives CASGQGQIFPNTEAFF.